Only a few counts were recorded for the clone carrying this T cell receptor beta chain. Its specificity is unknown. The data belong to a study of beta chain features in type 1 diabetes. Whole-study context: When patients were set against healthy donors, age, gender and cell yields were similar. Sorted cells from all samples, numbering about 98 million, were examined.

Broader study findings: Patients showed naive, central memory and Treg TCRB repertoires that appeared more similar than those of healthy donors. The study found moderately but significantly shorter TCRB CDR3s in all four CD4+ subsets of Type 1 diabetes patients.

Between the trimmed V and J ends, which lost 5 bases and 2 bases, there was a span of 12 bases. CDR1 is SQVTM and CDR2 is ANQGSEA in the germline V gene. The CDR3 totals 13 residues. Sequenced material consisted of expressed TCRB transcripts (all of the isolated RNA was reverse transcribed). The study sequenced naive, central memory and regulatory T cell samples to an average of around 3.4 million reads. Repertoires were generated with immunoSEQ multiplex PCR, while TCRdb's copy carries only in-frame clones and drops some. This sample has 600,000 to 750,000 clones; 9.5% to 15% occur once, and the top ten carry around 0.12%.

The V and J genes are TRBV29-1 and TRBJ2-5; the D gene could be TRBD1 or TRBD2 (5 bases each). Material for sequencing was naive CD4+ T cells from blood. This clonotype originated in a man between 25 and 39 years old with type 1 diabetes. CDR3 amino acids: CSVRGRIQETQYF. The CDR3 DNA follows: TGCAGCGTTCGGGGCAGAATTCAAGAGACCCAGTACTTC.